This T cell receptor (beta chain) was profiled in a study of naive and memory T cell subsets. The CDR3 spans 13 residues. The V end lost 5 bases, the J end lost 3 bases, and 8 bases lay between the germline ends. CDR1 is GTSNPN and CDR2 is SVGIG in the germline V gene (reference sequence). This clonotype has a count of ten or more. Two oligonucleotides, mixed equimolar, formed the beta constant-region primer covering TRBC1 and TRBC2. MiXCR, applied by TCRdb to the UMI-ligation and nested PCR reads, yields one record per CDR3 protein. The sample lists 100,000 or so distinct CDR3 sequences; over 7% were seen once.

This chain connects TRBV30 to TRBJ1-6; D remains unclear. The sequencing input was central memory CD4+ T cells from blood. This receptor was identified in a human donor in good health. The DNA for the CDR3 is TGTGCCTGGGGACGGTTCTATAATTCACCCCTCCACTTT. Translating it yields CAWGRFYNSPLHF.